The rows below give T cell receptor beta chains drawn from one sample of a study of T cell responses to AZD1222 COVID-19 vaccine. The table came from immunoSEQ multiplex PCR; TCRdb's copy has only in-frame clones and leaves some out. Of about 120,000 clones listed, about 90% are singletons. The sample was peripheral blood, taken 28 days after the second AZD1222 dose. These receptors all stem from an adult who received the AZD1222 COVID-19 vaccine. CDR3s include the opening cysteine and the closing phenylalanine or tryptophan. Each record gives: J gene, D gene, V gene, clone size, CDR3 protein, CDR3 DNA. D genes are given only for firm matches. The size field is filled for only some rows; it gives once, few, many or a size class.

>TRBJ2-1|-|TRBV12-5|-
CASGLSNLNEQFF
TGTGCTAGTGGTTTGTCAAATTTGAATGAGCAGTTCTTC
>TRBJ1-1|-|TRBV5-5|-
CASTEVYGLNTEAFF
TGTGCCAGCACCGAGGTCTACGGGCTGAACACTGAAGCTTTCTTT
>TRBJ2-3|-|TRBV7-9|-
CASSLQGSDTQYF
TGTGCCAGCAGCTTACAGGGGTCGGATACGCAGTATTTT
>TRBJ2-7|-|TRBV5-6|-
CASSNPGHTYEQYF
TGTGCCAGCAGCAATCCGGGACACACTTACGAGCAGTACTTC
>TRBJ1-2|-|TRBV18|-
CASSPTQEVPYGYTF
TGTGCCAGCTCGCCTACCCAGGAGGTCCCTTATGGCTACACCTTC
>TRBJ1-6|-|TRBV27|-
CASSFSLDGNSPLHF
TGTGCCAGCAGTTTCTCCTTGGACGGTAATTCACCCCTCCACTTT
>TRBJ2-7|-|TRBV5-1|-
CASSLVQGYEQYF
TGCGCCAGCAGCTTGGTGCAGGGTTACGAGCAGTACTTC
>TRBJ2-1|-|TRBV27|many
CASSFGSYNEQFF
TGTGCCAGCAGTTTTGGATCCTACAATGAGCAGTTCTTC
>TRBJ2-1|-|TRBV7-6|-
CASSLGGVGDEQFF
TGTGCCAGCAGCTTAGGGGGAGTCGGGGATGAGCAGTTCTTC
>TRBJ2-2|TRBD2|TRBV10-3|-
CAISTTSGRGNTGELFF
TGTGCCATCAGTACGACTAGCGGGAGGGGGAACACCGGGGAGCTGTTTTTT
>TRBJ1-2|-|TRBV28|-
CASSSSTVGYTF
TGTGCCAGCAGTTCCTCGACAGTTGGCTACACCTTC
>TRBJ2-3|TRBD1|TRBV13|-
CASSLQGSADTQYF
TGTGCCAGCAGCCTACAGGGGTCGGCAGATACGCAGTATTTT
>TRBJ1-2|TRBD1|TRBV18|few
CASSLSGTGGNSYGYTF
TGTGCCAGCTCACTTTCCGGGACAGGGGGCAATAGCTATGGCTACACCTTC
>TRBJ1-5|-|TRBV19|-
CASSIVVDPTANQPQHF
TGTGCCAGTAGTATAGTTGTGGACCCCACGGCGAATCAGCCCCAGCATTTT
>TRBJ2-1|-|TRBV28|-
CASSSGSNEQFF
TGTGCCAGCAGTTCCGGGAGCAATGAGCAGTTCTTC
>TRBJ2-7|TRBD2|TRBV7-2|-
CASSFLGSGRGNEQYF
TGTGCCAGCAGCTTCCTAGGAAGCGGGAGGGGGAACGAGCAGTACTTC
>TRBJ1-2|-|TRBV2|-
CASSEGQFNNYGYTF
TGTGCCAGCAGTGAGGGGCAGTTTAACAACTATGGCTACACCTTC
>TRBJ1-5|TRBD1|TRBV28|-
CASSLDRGNQPQHF
TGTGCCAGCAGTCTCGACAGGGGTAATCAGCCCCAGCATTTT
>TRBJ1-3|-|TRBV19|-
CASSGAGRRDTIYF
TGTGCCAGTAGTGGGGCAGGCCGGCGGGACACCATATATTTT
>TRBJ2-1|-|TRBV28|-
CASSIVSTVNEQFF
TGTGCCAGCAGTATAGTATCGACAGTCAATGAGCAGTTCTTC
>TRBJ1-2|-|TRBV6-1|-
CASSEGPALNGYTF
TGTGCCAGCAGTGAGGGGCCAGCGCTTAATGGCTACACCTTC
>TRBJ1-4|TRBD1|TRBV16|-
CASSQWDRLNEKLFF
TGTGCCAGCAGCCAATGGGACAGATTGAATGAAAAACTGTTTTTT
>TRBJ2-5|TRBD2|TRBV7-2|-
CASSPRTSGVETQYF
TGTGCCAGCAGCCCTCGGACTAGCGGGGTAGAGACCCAGTACTTC
>TRBJ1-5|-|TRBV28|-
CASVGGYSNQPQHF
TGTGCCAGCGTAGGAGGCTATAGCAATCAGCCCCAGCATTTT
>TRBJ1-3|-|TRBV4-2|-
CASNAAPGNTIYF
TGTGCCAGCAACGCAGCCCCTGGAAACACCATATATTTT
>TRBJ2-1|TRBD2|TRBV20-1|-
CSASIPRSGRIYNEQFF
TGCAGTGCTAGTATCCCCCGAAGCGGGAGGATCTACAATGAGCAGTTCTTC
>TRBJ2-5|-|TRBV21-1|-
CAYKRSSGRETQYF
TGTGCCTACAAGAGGAGTAGCGGGAGAGAGACCCAGTACTTC
>TRBJ2-3|TRBD2|TRBV18|-
CASSPERGSTDTQYF
TGTGCCAGCTCACCGGAGCGGGGTAGCACAGATACGCAGTATTTT
>TRBJ1-2|-|TRBV27|-
CASSFGNMGYGYTF
TGTGCCAGCAGTTTCGGTAATATGGGGTATGGCTACACCTTC
>TRBJ1-2|TRBD1|TRBV4-1|-
CASSPGDREGYGYTF
TGCGCCAGCAGCCCAGGGGACAGGGAGGGATATGGCTACACCTTC
>TRBJ1-1|-|TRBV24-1|once
CATSDPSTGNTEAFF
TGTGCCACCAGTGATCCATCGACAGGGAACACTGAAGCTTTCTTT
>TRBJ2-5|-|TRBV12-3/TRBV12-4|-
CASSLAQETQYF
TGTGCCAGCAGTTTAGCCCAAGAGACCCAGTACTTC